Listed below are T cell receptor beta chains from one sample, sequenced in a study of blood T cell repertoires in COVID-19. Generated by immunoSEQ multiplex PCR, the TCRdb table keeps only in-frame clones and is missing some. The repertoire holds 50,000 to 80,000 clones, with roughly 91% as singletons. The sample consisted of peripheral blood. These receptors all stem from a man in his 60s with acute or convalescent COVID-19. CDR3s include the opening cysteine and the closing phenylalanine or tryptophan.

cdr3_aa: CASSLDRDQPQHF
v_call: TRBV7-8
j_call: TRBJ1-5

cdr3_aa: CASCRVLPCTDTQYF
v_call: TRBV5-1
j_call: TRBJ2-3

cdr3_aa: CASSLDGQGYEQYF
v_call: TRBV5-1
j_call: TRBJ2-7

cdr3_aa: CASSTDRQKLFF
v_call: TRBV5-1
j_call: TRBJ1-4

cdr3_aa: CASSQRTGLQYF
v_call: TRBV6-5
j_call: TRBJ2-3

cdr3_aa: CATSDWKGGQGHGYTF
v_call: TRBV24-1
j_call: TRBJ1-2

cdr3_aa: CASSLEISGNQPQHF
v_call: TRBV11-2
j_call: TRBJ1-5

cdr3_aa: CASSPPYISPLHF
v_call: TRBV18
j_call: TRBJ1-6

cdr3_aa: CASSEVGTVYGYTF
v_call: TRBV6-1
j_call: TRBJ1-2

cdr3_aa: CASSKMGGNGYTF
v_call: TRBV19
j_call: TRBJ1-2

cdr3_aa: CASSLRTGLGHNQPQHF
v_call: TRBV5-6
j_call: TRBJ1-5

cdr3_aa: CASRDRGHYEQYF
v_call: TRBV6-5
j_call: TRBJ2-7

cdr3_aa: CASSIQGMNTEAFF
v_call: TRBV5-1
j_call: TRBJ1-1

cdr3_aa: CSVGRGADGKLFF
v_call: TRBV29-1
j_call: TRBJ1-4

cdr3_aa: CASGSGQSAGNTIYF
v_call: TRBV12-5
j_call: TRBJ1-3

cdr3_aa: CAWKGTGNNYEQYF
v_call: TRBV30
j_call: TRBJ2-7

cdr3_aa: CATSRAGSYNSPLHF
v_call: TRBV15
j_call: TRBJ1-6

cdr3_aa: CASSQAVLNYGYTF
v_call: TRBV4-1
j_call: TRBJ1-2

cdr3_aa: CASSERGTAGYTF
v_call: TRBV6-1
j_call: TRBJ1-2

cdr3_aa: CASSQHRGVKDGYTF
v_call: TRBV4-1
j_call: TRBJ1-2

cdr3_aa: CASSWGQMNSPLHF
v_call: TRBV27
j_call: TRBJ1-6

cdr3_aa: CASSLWGGPPYEQYF
v_call: TRBV5-1
j_call: TRBJ2-7

cdr3_aa: CASSPEGGTGGRNEQFF
v_call: TRBV5-6
j_call: TRBJ2-1

cdr3_aa: CASRSGTGNTIYF
v_call: TRBV5-1
j_call: TRBJ1-3

cdr3_aa: CASSQRADRDGYTF
v_call: TRBV4-2
j_call: TRBJ1-2

cdr3_aa: CASSSRVEGEQYF
v_call: TRBV7-2
j_call: TRBJ2-7

cdr3_aa: CASRSGTGGYNEQFF
v_call: TRBV6-5
j_call: TRBJ2-1

cdr3_aa: CASSPGTGVIRIGYTF
v_call: TRBV11-2
j_call: TRBJ1-2

cdr3_aa: CATSRAGDPDNEQFF
v_call: TRBV24-1
j_call: TRBJ2-1

cdr3_aa: CASSQAGIKQATSADTQYF
v_call: TRBV4-1
j_call: TRBJ2-3

cdr3_aa: CATTGTGNNYGYTF
v_call: TRBV10-3
j_call: TRBJ1-2

cdr3_aa: CASSRRGGRTDTQYF
v_call: TRBV11-2
j_call: TRBJ2-3